One and the same sample provided the 14 T cell receptor beta chains below, sequenced in a study of blood T cell repertoires in COVID-19. This table comes from immunoSEQ multiplex PCR, and its TCRdb copy is limited to in-frame clones, with some not included. The sample carries over 200,000 clones, about 90% recorded once. Sequenced: PBMCs or T cells enriched from blood (not recorded which). All receptors derive from a woman in her twenties or thirties who had been exposed to COVID-19.

The chain joins TRBV30 to TRBJ1-1; TRBD1 matches 9 bases. This CDR3 spans 15 amino acids. After removal of 0 bases from V and 3 bases from J, the junction contained 5 bases not matched to a gene. Germline values: CDR1 GTSNPN, CDR2 SVGIG (reference sequence). The CDR3 reads CAWSVLWTGDTEAFF. As DNA, the CDR3 is TGTGCCTGGAGTGTACTCTGGACAGGGGACACTGAAGCTTTCTTT.

The chain joins TRBV7-2 to TRBJ2-3, with TRBD2 as a possible D gene (5 bases). Germline V lookup: CDR1 SGHTA, CDR2 FQGNSA. Trimming stripped 2 bases from V and 0 bases from J, with 9 bases between. The CDR3 loop spans 15 amino acids. The chain's CDR3 is CASSLRRTSTDTQYF. In DNA form, the CDR3 reads TGTGCCAGCAGCTTAAGGCGGACTAGCACAGATACGCAGTATTTT.

The genes are TRBV30 and TRBJ2-7; no clear D gene. Looked up from germline, CDR1 is GTSNPN and CDR2 is SVGIG (reference sequence). The CDR3 length is 13 residues. V was clipped by 3 bases and J by 2 bases, with 11 bases between them. The CDR3 nucleotides are TGTGCCTGGAGGAACCGGGTCGCCTACGAGCAGTACTTC. This translates into CAWRNRVAYEQYF.

The rearrangement links TRBV19 to TRBJ2-1; tentative D call: TRBD2 (5 bases). Trimming took 0 bases from V and 3 from J, leaving 9 bases between them. Germline V gene sequence: CDR1 LNHDA, CDR2 SQIVND (reference sequence). The CDR3 runs 15 residues. The CDR3 DNA is TGTGCCAGTAGTATAGATCGAGGGTACTACAATGAGCAGTTCTTC. Protein sequence: CASSIDRGYYNEQFF.

The V gene is TRBV18, the J gene TRBJ2-1, with 10 positions matching TRBD2. V trimming: 1 base; J trimming: 7 bases; junction bases outside the gene matches: 7. Germline CDR1 reads KGHSH; CDR2 reads LQKENI. CDR3 length: 16 residues. The chain's CDR3 is CASSPQIAGGENEQFF. The CDR3 DNA is TGTGCCAGCTCACCACAAATAGCGGGAGGAGAGAATGAGCAGTTCTTC. Full variable domain (remainder filled in from reference TRBV18 and TRBJ2-1): NAGVMQNPRHLVRRRGQEARLRCSPMKGHSHVYWYRQLPEEGLKFMVYLQKENIIDESGMPKERFSAEFPKEGPSILRIQQVVRGDSAAYFCASSPQIAGGENEQFFGPGTRLTVL.

The chain joins TRBV19 to TRBJ1-3, with a possible D match to TRBD1 (6 bases). This CDR3 region has 17 residues. Germline V lookup: CDR1 LNHDA, CDR2 SQIVND (reference sequence). Between the trimmed V and J ends, which lost 5 bases and 0 bases, there was a span of 17 bases. The CDR3 nucleotides read TGTGCCAGTAGTCTCCCCGGGACACCATTCTCTGGAAACACCATATATTTT. Protein sequence: CASSLPGTPFSGNTIYF.

The chain couples TRBV5-1 to TRBJ1-5, with D tentatively TRBD1 (5 bases). Germline-derived CDR1 and CDR2 are SGHRS and YFSETQ. V lost 0 bases to trimming and J lost 2 bases, with 9 bases between them. CDR3 length: 15 amino acids. CDR3 loop: CASSLAGGGNQPQHF. As DNA, the CDR3 is TGCGCCAGCAGCTTGGCGGGGGGGGGCAATCAGCCCCAGCATTTT.

The chain recombines TRBV6-2 or TRBV6-3 with TRBJ1-2; no clear D. With 2 bases removed from V and 2 bases from J, the gap between germline ends came to 6 bases. CDR3 length: 13 amino acids. Germline V gene data show CDR1 as MNHEY and CDR2 as SVGEGT. CDR3 amino acids: CASSYPGNYGYTF. The CDR3 DNA reads as TGTGCCAGCAGTTACCCGGGGAACTATGGCTACACCTTC.

This sequence joins TRBV4-2 and TRBJ2-3; 8 nucleotides agree with TRBD2. CDR1 and CDR2 from the germline V gene are LGHNA and YNFKEQ. The CDR3 spans 15 residues. Trimming at V came to 2 bases and at J to 4 bases, leaving 5 bases not matched to a gene. CDR3 residues: CASSQPGGLADTQYF. The CDR3 DNA sequence: TGTGCCAGCAGCCAACCGGGGGGGCTGGCAGATACGCAGTATTTT.

The rearrangement links TRBV20-1 to TRBJ1-5, with TRBD1 as a possible D gene (6 bases). This CDR3 has 16 amino acids. CDR1 and CDR2 (germline): DFQATT, SNEGSKA (reference sequence). V was pared by 3 bases and J by 4 bases, with 19 bases between. The CDR3, as DNA: TGCAGTGCTAGTGACCCCCAACAGGGAGGGAATCAGCCCCAGCATTTT. Amino acids: CSASDPQQGGNQPQHF.

Only one count was recorded for this clone. V gene TRBV12-5 combines with J gene TRBJ1-2, with TRBD1 as a possible D gene (5 bases). In germline, CDR1 is LGHNT, CDR2 FRNRAP. Trimming took 2 bases from V and 5 from J, leaving 9 bases between them. The CDR3 contains 13 residues. The CDR3, as DNA: TGTGCTAGTGGTTTGACAGGTCATTATGGCTACACCTTC. Translated, it gives CASGLTGHYGYTF.

V and J are TRBV11-2 and TRBJ1-3; D is unresolved. V dropped 5 bases and J dropped 0 bases, with 11 bases sitting between them. Germline values: CDR1 SGHAT, CDR2 FQNNGV. The CDR3 covers 15 residues. CDR3 DNA: TGTGCCAGCAGCCGAGAGAAGAGCTCTGGAAACACCATATATTTT. It codes for CASSREKSSGNTIYF.

The chain is built from TRBV30 and TRBJ2-1; 9 positions match TRBD2. Germline CDR1 reads GTSNPN; CDR2 reads SVGIG (reference sequence). Trimming took 4 bases from V and 7 from J; bases not matched to a gene: 8. CDR3 length: 14 residues. CDR3 sequence: CAWIPSGIRNEQFF. In DNA, the CDR3 is TGTGCCTGGATCCCTAGCGGGATAAGGAATGAGCAGTTCTTC. Complete variable domain (other parts from reference TRBV30 and TRBJ2-1): SQTIHQWPATLVQPVGSPLSLECTVEGTSNPNLYWYRQAAGRGLQLLFYSVGIGQISSEVPQNLSASRPQDRQFILSSKKLLLSDSGFYLCAWIPSGIRNEQFFGPGTRLTVL.

The rearrangement joins TRBV9 to TRBJ2-3; 14 bases fit TRBD2. The CDR3 covers 16 residues. Trimming cost V 3 bases and J 4 bases; bases outside gene matches: 4. CDR1 is SGDLS, CDR2 YYNGEE, per germline. The CDR3 DNA sequence: TGTGCCAGCAGCGGCCGACTAGCGGGAGGGCCAGATACGCAGTATTTT. Translated: CASSGRLAGGPDTQYF.